The present T cell receptor beta chain was sequenced within a study of blood T cell repertoires in COVID-19. For the study at large: Donors in the United States, Italy and Spain gave samples during acute or convalescent COVID-19.

TCRdb keeps only in-frame clones here, not all; method: immunoSEQ multiplex PCR. The sample includes 40,000 to 45,000 clones, under 90% of them seen just once. With 3 bases removed from V and 0 bases from J, the gap between germline ends came to 14 bases. This CDR3 comprises 16 residues. CDR1 is SGHAT, CDR2 FQDESV, per germline (reference sequence). The rearrangement joins TRBV11-1 to TRBJ2-5, with a tentative D call TRBD2 (5 bases). The sequence derives from a man aged 50-60 years with active COVID-19. The sample consisted of peripheral blood. The CDR3 region is CASSFLSGLDQETQYF. For the CDR3, the DNA is TGTGCCAGCAGCTTCCTGTCTGGACTCGACCAAGAGACCCAGTACTTC.